The entry below describes one T cell receptor (beta chain). Its cognate antigen is unknown. The source of the sample is a study of cytomegalovirus exposure and HLA in healthy donors. Study overall: In an early release, HLA-typed donors contributed tens of millions of unique TCR sequences.

V dropped 3 bases and J dropped 3 bases, with 15 bases sitting between them. CDR1 is SGHNT and CDR2 is YYREEE in the germline V gene (reference sequence). There are 16 residues in the CDR3. General observations from the study: Donor immune exposure was known only as CMV serostatus.

The primer mix had 60 Vbeta and 13 Jbeta primers. Profiling relied on immunoSEQ multiplex PCR, and the TCRdb table lists in-frame clones only, not all of them. The sample records about 150,000 clones, nearly 80% being singletons. The genes are TRBV5-4 and TRBJ1-4; D gene uncertain. Sequencing was done on a sample of PBMCs. The source of this sequence is a male donor in good health and CMV-seronegative. DNA of the CDR3: TGTGCCAGCAGCTCTTCCTTCTCGTCGGCTAATGAAAAACTGTTTTTT. It is translated as CASSSSFSSANEKLFF.